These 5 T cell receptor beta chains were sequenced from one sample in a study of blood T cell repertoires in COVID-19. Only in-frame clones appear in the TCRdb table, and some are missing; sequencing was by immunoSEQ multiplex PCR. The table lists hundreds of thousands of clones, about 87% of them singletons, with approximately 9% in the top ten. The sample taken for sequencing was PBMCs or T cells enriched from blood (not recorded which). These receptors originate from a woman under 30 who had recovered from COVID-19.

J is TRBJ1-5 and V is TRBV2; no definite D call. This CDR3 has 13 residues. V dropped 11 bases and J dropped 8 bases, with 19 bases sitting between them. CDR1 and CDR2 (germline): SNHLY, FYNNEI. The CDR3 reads CAASRYGREPQHF. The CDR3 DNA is TGTGCCGCCAGCAGGTACGGGAGGGAGCCCCAGCATTTT.

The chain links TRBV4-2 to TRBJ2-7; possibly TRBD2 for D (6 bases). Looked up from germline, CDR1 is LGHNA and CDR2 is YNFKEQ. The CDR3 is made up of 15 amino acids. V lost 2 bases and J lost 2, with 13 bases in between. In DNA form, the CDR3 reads TGTGCCAGCAGCCAACCCGGGGGAAATCCCTACGAGCAGTACTTC. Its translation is CASSQPGGNPYEQYF.

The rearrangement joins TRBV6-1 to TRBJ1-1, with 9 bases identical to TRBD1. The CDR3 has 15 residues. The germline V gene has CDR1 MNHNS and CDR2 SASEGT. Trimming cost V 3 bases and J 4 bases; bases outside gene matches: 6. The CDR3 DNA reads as TGTGCCAGCAGTGACCCGGGACAGGGAGTCACTGAAGCTTTCTTT. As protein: CASSDPGQGVTEAFF.

CDR3 bases: TGTGCCAGCAGCGCAGGGGGTACGAACACTGAAGCTTTCTTT. Translation: CASSAGGTNTEAFF. The chain joins TRBV28 to TRBJ1-1, with 7 bases that match TRBD1. The J segment lost 1 base and the V segment lost 6 bases, leaving 5 bases of the junction unmatched. Germline values: CDR1 MDHEN, CDR2 SYDVKM. The CDR3 sequence is 14 residues long.

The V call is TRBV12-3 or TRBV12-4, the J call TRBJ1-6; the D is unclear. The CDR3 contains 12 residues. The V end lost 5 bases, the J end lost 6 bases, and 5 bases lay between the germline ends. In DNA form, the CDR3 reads TGTGCCAGCAGTCTCTCTAATTCACCCCTCCACTTT. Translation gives CASSLSNSPLHF.